The next 25 T cell receptor beta chains were all read from a single sample in a study of T cell responses to AZD1222 COVID-19 vaccine. This table comes from immunoSEQ multiplex PCR, and its TCRdb copy is limited to in-frame clones, with some not included. The sample carries 150,000 or so clones, 70% to 90% recorded once. Sequences were derived from peripheral blood, sampled on day 0 of AZD1222 vaccination. These receptors originate from an adult in good health.

The chain links TRBV7-3 to TRBJ2-1; 8 positions agree with TRBD2. The length of the CDR3 is 15 residues. Germline CDR1 SGHTA, CDR2 FQGTGA. V lost 4 bases and J lost 4; bases outside the gene matches: 6. Here the CDR3 reads CASSSPGGQYNEQFF. The DNA of the CDR3 is TGTGCCAGCAGCTCCCCGGGGGGGCAATACAATGAGCAGTTCTTC.

The chain uses TRBV29-1 and TRBJ1-1; TRBD1 agrees at 9 bases. V trimming: 7 bases; J trimming: 10 bases; junction bases outside the gene matches: 13. CDR3 length: 13 residues. Germline V CDR1 and CDR2: SQVTM, ANQGSEA. In nucleotides, the CDR3 is TGCAGCGCCGCTCGGGACAGGGCTGCGGGAGCTTTCTTT. Translating it yields CSAARDRAAGAFF.

The chain employs TRBV7-8 and TRBJ1-2; D ambiguous. V lost 2 bases, J lost 8 bases, and 6 bases lay in between. CDR1 is SGHVS, CDR2 FQNEAQ, per germline. This CDR3 contains 11 residues. CDR3 bases: TGTGCCAGCAGCTTAATAATCGGCTACACCTTC. As protein: CASSLIIGYTF.

The V call is TRBV4-2, the J call TRBJ1-5; 7 bases match TRBD1. The CDR3 runs to 13 residues. Trimming took 0 bases from V and 9 from J; bases not matched to a gene: 2. Germline lookup yields CDR1 LGHNA and CDR2 YNFKEQ. This chain's CDR3 is CASSQDRGGPQHF. CDR3 in DNA: TGTGCCAGCAGCCAAGACAGGGGGGGGCCCCAGCATTTT.

There are a few counts of this clone. J is TRBJ1-4 and V is TRBV19, with D possibly matching TRBD1 (5 bases). Germline V gene lookup returns CDR1 LNHDA and CDR2 SQIVND (reference sequence). V was cut by 8 bases and J by 5 bases, with 18 bases left in between. The CDR3 covers 15 residues. CDR3 bases: TGTGCCAGTGCCCCGGTGGGACGGAAGAATGAAAAACTGTTTTTT. It translates to CASAPVGRKNEKLFF.

The V gene is TRBV19, the J gene TRBJ1-5; D remains ambiguous. V was trimmed by 4 bases and J by 4 bases, leaving 14 bases between them. Germline-derived CDR1 and CDR2 are LNHDA and SQIVND (reference sequence). The CDR3 is made up of 15 amino acids. The CDR3 DNA reads TGTGCCAGTAGTACGGCGGGCCAGACAAATCAGCCCCAGCATTTT. Amino acid sequence: CASSTAGQTNQPQHF.

V and J are TRBV4-2 and TRBJ1-1; TRBD1 matches at 9 bases. Per the germline V gene, CDR1 is LGHNA and CDR2 is YNFKEQ. The CDR3 consists of 15 residues. J lost 9 bases, V lost 3 bases, and 11 bases had no gene match. The CDR3 is CASSQAIGTGLKAFF. In DNA, the CDR3 is TGTGCCAGCAGCCAGGCGATCGGGACAGGGTTAAAAGCTTTCTTT.

The chain uses TRBV5-1 and TRBJ1-2; D is possibly TRBD1 (5 bases). Trimming left V 1 base short and J 2 bases short, with 6 bases between. Germline V CDR1 and CDR2: SGHRS, YFSETQ. The CDR3 is 13 amino acids. CDR3 nucleotides: TGCGCCAGCAGCTTGTCAGGGAACTATGGCTACACCTTC. It translates to CASSLSGNYGYTF.

The chain combines TRBV7-9 with TRBJ2-7; D remains ambiguous. CDR1 is SEHNR and CDR2 is FQNEAQ in the germline V gene (reference sequence). This CDR3 region has 16 residues. V gave up 2 bases and J gave up 5 bases, with 19 bases separating them. The CDR3 loop reads CASSLISQSSTDEQYF. The CDR3 nucleotides read TGTGCCAGCAGCTTAATAAGTCAGAGTTCGACCGACGAGCAGTACTTC.

V gene TRBV11-2 combines with J gene TRBJ1-6; no reliable D call. Germline V CDR1 and CDR2: SGHAT, FQNNGV. Trimming took off 6 bases at V and 7 bases at J, with 10 bases between the two ends. The CDR3 loop spans 13 amino acids. DNA of the CDR3: TGTGCCAGCAGTCGGCTAGACAATTCACCCCTCCACTTT. Translating it yields CASSRLDNSPLHF.

J is TRBJ1-1 and V is TRBV5-1; D is unclear. V lost 1 base to trimming and J lost 0 bases, with 7 bases between them. The CDR3 is 14 residues long. Germline V gives CDR1 SGHRS, CDR2 YFSETQ. The CDR3 DNA reads as TGCGCCAGCAGCTTGCAGGTCATGAACACTGAAGCTTTCTTT. This gives the protein CASSLQVMNTEAFF. The complete variable domain, with remaining parts taken from reference TRBV5-1 and TRBJ1-1, reads KAGVTQTPRYLIKTRGQQVTLSCSPISGHRSVSWYQQTPGQGLQFLFEYFSETQRNKGNFPGRFSGRQFSNSRSEMNVSTLELGDSALYLCASSLQVMNTEAFFGQGTRLTVV.

The chain recombines TRBV3-1 (or the pseudogene TRBV3-2) with TRBJ1-3, with D perhaps TRBD1 (5 bases). Germline V CDR1 and CDR2: LGHDT, YNNKEL (reference sequence). The CDR3 is 17 residues long. With 4 bases removed from V and 0 bases from J, the gap between germline ends came to 16 bases. The CDR3 coding sequence is TGTGCCAGCAGCCGCGGGATCCGGGGGGGCTCTGGAAACACCATATATTTT. Its protein product is CASSRGIRGGSGNTIYF.

The V call is TRBV5-5, the J call TRBJ1-2; D possibly corresponds to TRBD1 (6 bases). Germline CDR1 SGHKS, CDR2 YYEKEE (reference sequence). V was cut by 3 bases and J by 8 bases, with 17 bases left in between. This CDR3 is 14 amino acids long. In DNA, the CDR3 is TGTGCCAGCAGCTCCCCAGTGACAGGACGAGGCTACACCTTC. Its protein product is CASSSPVTGRGYTF.

The V and J genes are TRBV7-3 and TRBJ2-3; 9 nucleotides line up with TRBD2. Germline CDR1 is SGHTA and CDR2 is FQGTGA. This CDR3 is 16 amino acids long. The V and J ends lost 2 bases and 6 bases, in that order; junction bases with no gene match: 9. CDR3 in DNA: TGTGCCAGCAGCTTAGTAGGGACTAGCTCTTGGGATACGCAGTATTTT. Residues: CASSLVGTSSWDTQYF.

The chain carries TRBV9 and TRBJ1-6; 7 nucleotides match TRBD1. CDR1 is SGDLS and CDR2 is YYNGEE in the germline V gene. V trimming: 3 bases; J trimming: 10 bases; junction bases outside the gene matches: 7. This CDR3 contains 14 residues. CDR3 sequence reads: CASSAYRGGSPLHF. The DNA for the CDR3 is TGTGCCAGCAGCGCATACAGGGGTGGCTCACCCCTCCACTTT.

The genes are TRBV10-3 and TRBJ2-3; a possible D gene is TRBD1 (7 bases). V gave up 2 bases and J gave up 1 base, with 13 bases separating them. CDR1 and CDR2 from the germline V gene are ENHRY and SYGVKD. CDR3 size: 16 residues. In DNA, the CDR3 is TGTGCCATCAGTGAGCAGGGGGGCAGGGGCACAGATACGCAGTATTTT. Its protein is CAISEQGGRGTDTQYF.

The CDR3 reads CASSTPGQGAYGYTF. CDR3 nucleotide sequence: TGTGCCAGCAGTACTCCGGGACAGGGGGCCTATGGCTACACCTTC. J is TRBJ1-2 and V is TRBV6-5; TRBD1 matches 12 bases. CDR3 length equals 15 residues. Looked up from germline, CDR1 is MNHEY and CDR2 is SVGAGI. Trimming cost V 5 bases and J 4 bases; bases outside gene matches: 5.

The genes are TRBV6-5 and TRBJ1-2; 8 bases align to TRBD1. CDR1 MNHEY and CDR2 SVGAGI come from the germline V gene. The CDR3 totals 15 residues. Germline trimming cut 6 bases from V and 5 bases from J; bases unmatched to any gene: 11. The CDR3 nucleotides are TGTGCCAGCAGCCGTAAGGCAGGGGGCCCTTATGGCTACACCTTC. Translated: CASSRKAGGPYGYTF.

The CDR3 sequence is CASSYMQGNYGYTF. The CDR3 DNA sequence: TGTGCCAGCAGTTACATGCAGGGGAACTATGGCTACACCTTC. The chain joins TRBV6-5 to TRBJ1-2, with a possible D match to TRBD1 (6 bases). This CDR3 has 14 residues. Trimming removed 2 bases from V and 2 bases from J, with 9 bases in between. The V gene's germline CDR1 is MNHEY and CDR2 SVGAGI.

The chain employs TRBV5-1 and TRBJ2-7, with D tentatively TRBD2 (6 bases). Trimming stripped 4 bases from V and 4 bases from J, with 18 bases between. This CDR3 has 15 residues. CDR1 is SGHRS, CDR2 YFSETQ, per germline. The CDR3 here is CASSPGDGGRYEQYF. The CDR3 region has the DNA TGCGCCAGCAGCCCGGGGGACGGTGGGAGATACGAGCAGTACTTC.

Notes on this clone: The germline gene is not matched at one end of the junction; a read error may be the cause. This chain uses TRBV19 with TRBJ1-5, with D possibly TRBD1 on 5 matching bases. CDR3 length: 15 residues. Germline CDR1 and CDR2: LNHDA and SQIVND (reference sequence). CDR3 amino acids: CASSVEGRLGQPQHF. The CDR3 nucleotides are TGTGCCAGTAGTGTAGAGGGACGTTTGGGACAGCCCCAGCATTTT.

This chain connects TRBV9 to TRBJ1-2, with D possibly matching TRBD1 (6 bases). Germline CDR1 is SGDLS and CDR2 is YYNGEE. The CDR3 is made up of 14 amino acids. Trimming took 0 bases from V and 4 from J, leaving 10 bases between them. CDR3 amino acids: CASSVGTDVYGYTF. The CDR3 DNA follows: TGTGCCAGCAGCGTAGGGACAGACGTCTATGGCTACACCTTC.

This rearrangement joins TRBV18 to TRBJ2-1, with D tentatively TRBD1 (5 bases). This CDR3 contains 14 residues. The ends were cut back, 4 bases at V and 7 bases at J, with 14 bases in the middle. Germline loops: CDR1 KGHSH, CDR2 LQKENI. The CDR3 nucleotides are TGTGCCAGCTCACAAGTCAGGGTTTGGAATGAGCAGTTCTTC. Encoded protein: CASSQVRVWNEQFF.

The V gene is TRBV7-8, the J gene TRBJ1-2; D is unresolved. The CDR3 is 12 amino acids. V was cut by 3 bases and J by 4 bases, with 6 bases left in between. Germline V CDR1 and CDR2: SGHVS, FQNEAQ. DNA of the CDR3: TGTGCCAGCAGCTTGACTGTCTATGGCTACACCTTC. Translation: CASSLTVYGYTF.

The chain combines TRBV7-2 with TRBJ1-1; possible D gene TRBD1, 5 bases. CDR1 is SGHTA and CDR2 is FQGNSA in the germline V gene. CDR3 size: 13 residues. V was shortened by 5 bases and J by 5 bases, with 12 bases between the two germline ends. The CDR3: CASSATGGTEAFF. The DNA for the CDR3 is TGTGCCAGCAGCGCCACGGGGGGAACTGAAGCTTTCTTT.